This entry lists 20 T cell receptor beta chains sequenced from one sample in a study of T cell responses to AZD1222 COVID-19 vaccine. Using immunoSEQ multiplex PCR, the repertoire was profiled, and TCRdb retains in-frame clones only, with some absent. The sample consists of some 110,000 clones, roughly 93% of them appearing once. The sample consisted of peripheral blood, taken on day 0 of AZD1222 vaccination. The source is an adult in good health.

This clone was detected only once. CDR3 loop: CASLGRVPGELFF. The CDR3 DNA sequence: TGTGCCAGCCTTGGCAGGGTCCCCGGGGAGCTGTTTTTT. The J gene is TRBJ2-2, the V gene TRBV6-5, with D possibly TRBD1 on 5 matching bases. Germline V lookup: CDR1 MNHEY, CDR2 SVGAGI. CDR3 length: 13 amino acids. Trimming pared 8 bases from V and 6 bases from J, leaving 13 bases between.

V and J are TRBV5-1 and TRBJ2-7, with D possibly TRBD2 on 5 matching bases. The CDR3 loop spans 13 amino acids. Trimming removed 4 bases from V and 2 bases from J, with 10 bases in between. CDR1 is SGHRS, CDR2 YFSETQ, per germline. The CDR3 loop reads CASSVDGTYEQYF. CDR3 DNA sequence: TGCGCCAGCAGCGTGGACGGGACCTACGAGCAGTACTTC.

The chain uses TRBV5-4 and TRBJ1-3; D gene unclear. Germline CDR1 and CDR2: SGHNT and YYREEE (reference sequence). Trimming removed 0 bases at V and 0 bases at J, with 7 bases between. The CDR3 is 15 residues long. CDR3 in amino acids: CASSLGSDSGNTIYF. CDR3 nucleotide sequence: TGTGCCAGCAGCTTGGGATCGGACTCTGGAAACACCATATATTTT. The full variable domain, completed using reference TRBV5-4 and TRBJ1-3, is ETGVTQSPTHLIKTRGQQVTLRCSSQSGHNTVSWYQQALGQGPQFIFQYYREEENGRGNFPPRFSGLQFPNYSSELNVNALELDDSALYLCASSLGSDSGNTIYFGEGSWLTVV.

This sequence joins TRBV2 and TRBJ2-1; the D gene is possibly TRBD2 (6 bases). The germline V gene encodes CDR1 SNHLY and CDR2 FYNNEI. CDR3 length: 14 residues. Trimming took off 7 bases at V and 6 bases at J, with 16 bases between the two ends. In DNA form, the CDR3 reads TGTGCCAGCAAATTGGAGGGGTTGGGCAATGAGCAGTTCTTC. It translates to CASKLEGLGNEQFF.

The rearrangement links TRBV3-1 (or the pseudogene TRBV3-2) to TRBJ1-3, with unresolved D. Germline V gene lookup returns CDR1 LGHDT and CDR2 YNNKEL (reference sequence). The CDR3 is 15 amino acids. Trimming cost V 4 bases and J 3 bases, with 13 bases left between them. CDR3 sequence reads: CASSPDGGHGNTIYF. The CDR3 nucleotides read TGTGCCAGCAGCCCAGACGGTGGCCATGGAAACACCATATATTTT.

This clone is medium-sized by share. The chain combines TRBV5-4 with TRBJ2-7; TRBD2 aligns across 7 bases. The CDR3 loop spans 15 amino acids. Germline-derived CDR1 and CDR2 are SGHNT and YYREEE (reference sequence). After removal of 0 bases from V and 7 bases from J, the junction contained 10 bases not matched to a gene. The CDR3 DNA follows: TGTGCCAGCAGCTTGGCCGGGACTATCTCTGATGAGCAGTACTTC. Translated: CASSLAGTISDEQYF.

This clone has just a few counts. Here the CDR3 reads CASSDRRETEAFF. CDR3 in DNA: TGTGCCAGCAGTGACCGGAGGGAAACTGAAGCTTTCTTT. The chain recombines TRBV2 with TRBJ1-1, with D unresolved. V lost 3 bases to trimming and J lost 5 bases, with 10 bases between them. This CDR3 region has 13 residues. The germline V gene encodes CDR1 SNHLY and CDR2 FYNNEI.

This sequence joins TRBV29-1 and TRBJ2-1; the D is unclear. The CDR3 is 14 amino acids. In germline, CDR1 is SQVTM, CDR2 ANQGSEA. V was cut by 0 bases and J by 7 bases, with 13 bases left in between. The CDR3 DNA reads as TGCAGCGTTGAAGACGATACGTTCCGAAATGAGCAGTTCTTC. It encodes CSVEDDTFRNEQFF.

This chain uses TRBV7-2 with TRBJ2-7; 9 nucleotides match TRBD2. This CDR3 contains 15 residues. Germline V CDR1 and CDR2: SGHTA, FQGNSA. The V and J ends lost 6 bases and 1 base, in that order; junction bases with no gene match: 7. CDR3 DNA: TGTGCCAGCAGTCGACAGGGACTAGCATCCTACGAGCAGTACTTC. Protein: CASSRQGLASYEQYF.

The CDR3 DNA is TGCGCCAGCAGCCAAGACAGCGTGAACACTGAAGCTTTCTTT. As protein: CASSQDSVNTEAFF. The rearrangement joins TRBV5-1 to TRBJ1-1, with D possibly TRBD1 on 5 matching bases. CDR1 is SGHRS and CDR2 is YFSETQ in the germline V gene. The CDR3 consists of 14 residues. The V gene lost 4 bases and the J gene lost 0 bases, with 10 bases spanning the gap. Based on the CDR3 plus reference TRBV5-1 and TRBJ1-1, the full variable domain is KAGVTQTPRYLIKTRGQQVTLSCSPISGHRSVSWYQQTPGQGLQFLFEYFSETQRNKGNFPGRFSGRQFSNSRSEMNVSTLELGDSALYLCASSQDSVNTEAFFGQGTRLTVV.

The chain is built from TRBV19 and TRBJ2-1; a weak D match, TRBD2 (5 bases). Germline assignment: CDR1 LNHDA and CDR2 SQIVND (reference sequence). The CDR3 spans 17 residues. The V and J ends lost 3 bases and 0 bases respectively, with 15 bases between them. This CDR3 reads CASSIAARGSSYNEQFF. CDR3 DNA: TGTGCCAGTAGTATCGCCGCCCGGGGTAGCTCCTACAATGAGCAGTTCTTC.

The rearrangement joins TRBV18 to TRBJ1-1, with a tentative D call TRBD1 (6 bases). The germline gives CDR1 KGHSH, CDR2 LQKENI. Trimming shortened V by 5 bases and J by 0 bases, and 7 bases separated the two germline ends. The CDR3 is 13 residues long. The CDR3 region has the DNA TGTGCCAGCTCAGGACAGATGAACACTGAAGCTTTCTTT. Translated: CASSGQMNTEAFF.

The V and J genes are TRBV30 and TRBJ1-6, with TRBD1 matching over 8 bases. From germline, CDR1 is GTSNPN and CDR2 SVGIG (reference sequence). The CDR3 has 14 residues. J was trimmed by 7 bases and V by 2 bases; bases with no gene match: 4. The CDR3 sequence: CAWSFRQGNSPLHF. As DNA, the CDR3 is TGTGCCTGGAGTTTCCGACAGGGGAATTCACCCCTCCACTTT.

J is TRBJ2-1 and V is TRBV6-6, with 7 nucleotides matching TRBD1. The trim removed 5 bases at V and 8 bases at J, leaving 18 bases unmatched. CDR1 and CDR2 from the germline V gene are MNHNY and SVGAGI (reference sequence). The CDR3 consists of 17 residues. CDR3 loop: CASSRPLLGQVHDEQFF. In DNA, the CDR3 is TGTGCCAGCAGTCGCCCACTCCTAGGACAGGTTCACGATGAGCAGTTCTTC.

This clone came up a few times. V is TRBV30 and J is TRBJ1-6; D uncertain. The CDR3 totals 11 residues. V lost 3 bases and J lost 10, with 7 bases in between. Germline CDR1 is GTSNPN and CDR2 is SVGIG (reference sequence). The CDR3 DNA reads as TGTGCCTGGAGAGTTGGATCACCCCTCCACTTT. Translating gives CAWRVGSPLHF.

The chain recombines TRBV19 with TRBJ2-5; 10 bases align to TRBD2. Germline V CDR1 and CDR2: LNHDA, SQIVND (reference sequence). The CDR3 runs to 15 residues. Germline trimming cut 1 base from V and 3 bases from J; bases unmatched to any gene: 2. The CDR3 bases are TGTGCCAGTAGTATAGCCCTAGCGGGGGAAGAGACCCAGTACTTC. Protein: CASSIALAGEETQYF.

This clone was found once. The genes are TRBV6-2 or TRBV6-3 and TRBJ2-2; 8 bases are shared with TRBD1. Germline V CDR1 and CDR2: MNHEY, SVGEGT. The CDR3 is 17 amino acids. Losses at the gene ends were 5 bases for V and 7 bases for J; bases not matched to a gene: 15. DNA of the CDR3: TGTGCCAGCAGTACAACGTTGGACAGGGCCCTCGGCGGGGAGCTGTTTTTT. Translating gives CASSTTLDRALGGELFF.

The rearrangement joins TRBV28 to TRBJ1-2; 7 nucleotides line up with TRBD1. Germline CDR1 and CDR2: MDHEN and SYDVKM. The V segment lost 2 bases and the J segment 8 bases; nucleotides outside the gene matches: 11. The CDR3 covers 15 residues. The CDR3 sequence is CASSLLQGLEDGYTF. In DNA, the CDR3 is TGTGCCAGCAGTTTACTACAGGGGCTGGAGGACGGCTACACCTTC.

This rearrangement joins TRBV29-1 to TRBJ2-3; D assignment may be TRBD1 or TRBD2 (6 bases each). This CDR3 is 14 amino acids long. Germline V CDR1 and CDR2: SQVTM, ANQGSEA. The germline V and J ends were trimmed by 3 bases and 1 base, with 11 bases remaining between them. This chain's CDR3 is CSVDRGGGTDTQYF. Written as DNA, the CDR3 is TGCAGCGTTGACAGGGGCGGGGGCACAGATACGCAGTATTTT.

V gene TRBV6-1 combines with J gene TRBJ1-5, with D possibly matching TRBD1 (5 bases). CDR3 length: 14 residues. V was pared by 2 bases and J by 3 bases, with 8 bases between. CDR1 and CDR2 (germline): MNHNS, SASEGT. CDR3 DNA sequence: TGTGCCAGCAGTGAACAGGGTTTCAATCAGCCCCAGCATTTT. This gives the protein CASSEQGFNQPQHF.